This entry concerns a single T cell receptor beta chain. Its specific antigen is unknown. No much larger clone exists at a distance of one base, and base qualities are not known. The data were taken from a study (dated by TCRdb to 2016 to 2017). The library was produced with RT-PCR. TCRdb shows the sequencer as Illumina MiSeq. Using fastp trimming at Q25 and MiXCR clonotype assembly, TCRdb reanalyzed the public sequencing data and kept in-frame beta chains. One record per CDR3 amino acid sequence lists the most common genes and DNA. Recorded for this sample are 650,000 to 800,000 distinct CDR3 sequences; approximately 15% of them occurred a single time. 3.6% of the sample is in the top ten clones. From the germline V gene (reference sequence), CDR1 is SEHNR and CDR2 is FQNEAQ. Taken from cysteine to phenylalanine, the CDR3 has 13 residues. The kept DNA is CDR3 alone, 39 bases in frame from the first base. The junction shows trimming of 4 bases on V and 2 bases on J, plus 8 bases between the germline ends.

In this chain, TRBV7-9 is recombined with TRBJ2-5; the D gene cannot be resolved reliably. The clonotype was recovered from a female donor in good health, serving as a healthy control. The source material was memory CD4+ T cells from blood. The CDR3 protein sequence reads: CASSSSGQETQYF. The sequence in DNA is TGTGCCAGCAGCTCCTCCGGGCAAGAGACCCAGTACTTC.